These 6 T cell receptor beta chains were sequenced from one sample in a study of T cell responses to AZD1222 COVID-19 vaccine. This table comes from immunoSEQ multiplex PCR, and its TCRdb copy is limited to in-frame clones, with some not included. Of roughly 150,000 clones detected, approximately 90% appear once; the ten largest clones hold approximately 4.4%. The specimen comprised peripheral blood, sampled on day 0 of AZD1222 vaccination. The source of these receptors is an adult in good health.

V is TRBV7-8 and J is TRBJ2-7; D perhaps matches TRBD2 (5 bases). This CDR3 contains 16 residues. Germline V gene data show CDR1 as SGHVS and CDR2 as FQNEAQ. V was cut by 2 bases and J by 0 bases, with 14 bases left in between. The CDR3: CASSLLFSRDSYEQYF. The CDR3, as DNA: TGTGCCAGCAGCTTACTTTTTAGCCGGGACTCCTACGAGCAGTACTTC.

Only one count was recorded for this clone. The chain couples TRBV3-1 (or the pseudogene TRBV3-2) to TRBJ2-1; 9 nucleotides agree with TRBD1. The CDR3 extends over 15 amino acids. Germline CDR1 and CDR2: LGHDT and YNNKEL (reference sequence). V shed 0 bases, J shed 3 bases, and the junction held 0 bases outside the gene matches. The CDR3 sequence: CASSQETGGYNEQFF. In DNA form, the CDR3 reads TGTGCCAGCAGCCAAGAGACAGGGGGCTACAATGAGCAGTTCTTC.

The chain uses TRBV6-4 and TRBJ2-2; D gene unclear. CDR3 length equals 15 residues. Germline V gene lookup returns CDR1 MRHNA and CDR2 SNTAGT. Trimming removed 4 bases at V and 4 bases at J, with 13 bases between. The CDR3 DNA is TGTGCCAGCAGTGCGGGCCCGACGGGCACCGGGGAGCTGTTTTTT. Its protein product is CASSAGPTGTGELFF.

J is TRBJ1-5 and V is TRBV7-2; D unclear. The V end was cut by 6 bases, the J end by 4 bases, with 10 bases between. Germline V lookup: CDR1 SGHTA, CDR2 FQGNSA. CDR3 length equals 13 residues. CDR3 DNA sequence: TGTGCCAGCAGGGAAAGCGTGAATCAGCCCCAGCATTTT. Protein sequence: CASRESVNQPQHF.

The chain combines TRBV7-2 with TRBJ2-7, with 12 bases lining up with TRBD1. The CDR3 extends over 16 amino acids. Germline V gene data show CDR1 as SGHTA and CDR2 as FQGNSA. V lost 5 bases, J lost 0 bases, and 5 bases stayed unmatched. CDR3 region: CASSTPGQGASYEQYF. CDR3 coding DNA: TGTGCCAGCAGCACACCGGGACAGGGGGCCTCCTACGAGCAGTACTTC.

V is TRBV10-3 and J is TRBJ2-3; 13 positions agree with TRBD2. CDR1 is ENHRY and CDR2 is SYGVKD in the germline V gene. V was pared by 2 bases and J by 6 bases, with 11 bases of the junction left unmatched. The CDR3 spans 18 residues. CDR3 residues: CAISEPPGLAGELDTQYF. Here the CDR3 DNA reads TGTGCCATCAGTGAGCCACCCGGACTAGCGGGAGAGTTGGATACGCAGTATTTT.